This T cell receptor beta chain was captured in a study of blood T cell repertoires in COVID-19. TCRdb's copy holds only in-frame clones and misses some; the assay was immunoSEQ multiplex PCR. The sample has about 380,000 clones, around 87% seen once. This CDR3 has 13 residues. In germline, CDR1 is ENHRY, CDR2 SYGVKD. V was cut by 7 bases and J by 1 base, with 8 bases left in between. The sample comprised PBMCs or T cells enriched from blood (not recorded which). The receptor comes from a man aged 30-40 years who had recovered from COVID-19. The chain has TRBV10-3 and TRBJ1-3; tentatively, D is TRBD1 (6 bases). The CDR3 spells CAITGQSGNTIYF. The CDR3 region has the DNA TGTGCCATCACTGGACAGTCTGGAAACACCATATATTTT.